This TCR beta chain was identified during a study of cytomegalovirus exposure and HLA in healthy donors. This clone was observed a few times. The antigen remains unidentified. The PCR was carried out with 60 Vbeta primers and 13 Jbeta primers. The protocol was immunoSEQ multiplex PCR, while the TCRdb copy is restricted to in-frame clones and leaves out a portion. The data hold some 130,000 clones, with 76% observed a single time. Study outcomes and limitations: Researchers reportedly found TCR beta sequences accurately predicted most subjects' HLA-A and HLA-B alleles.

Germline V CDR1 and CDR2: LNHDA, SQIVND (reference sequence). V was shortened by 3 bases and J by 5 bases, with 10 bases between the two germline ends. The CDR3 totals 13 residues. The sample taken for sequencing was PBMCs. The sequence derives from a man in his forties or fifties in good health and CMV-seronegative. This chain links TRBV19 with TRBJ1-2; D may be TRBD1 (5 bases). DNA of the CDR3: TGTGCCAGTAGTATGGGGCCTGGGTATGGCTACACCTTC. It specifies CASSMGPGYGYTF.